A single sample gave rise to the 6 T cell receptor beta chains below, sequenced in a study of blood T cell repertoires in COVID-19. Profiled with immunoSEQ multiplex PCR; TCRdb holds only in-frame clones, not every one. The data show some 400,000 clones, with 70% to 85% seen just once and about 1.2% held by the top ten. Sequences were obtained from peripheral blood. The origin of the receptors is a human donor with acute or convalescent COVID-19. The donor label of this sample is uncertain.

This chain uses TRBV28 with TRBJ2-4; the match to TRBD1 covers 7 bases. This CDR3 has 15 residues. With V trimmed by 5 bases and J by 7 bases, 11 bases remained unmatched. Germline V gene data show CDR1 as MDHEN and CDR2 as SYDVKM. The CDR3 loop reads CASSRATGVANIQYF. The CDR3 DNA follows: TGTGCCAGCAGTCGTGCCACAGGGGTTGCGAACATTCAGTACTTC.

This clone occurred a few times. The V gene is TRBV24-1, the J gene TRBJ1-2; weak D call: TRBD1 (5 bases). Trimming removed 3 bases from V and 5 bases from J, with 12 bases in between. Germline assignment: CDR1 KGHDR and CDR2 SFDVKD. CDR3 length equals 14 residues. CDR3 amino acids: CATSDHSGWYGYTF. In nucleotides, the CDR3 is TGTGCCACCAGTGATCATTCAGGGTGGTATGGCTACACCTTC.

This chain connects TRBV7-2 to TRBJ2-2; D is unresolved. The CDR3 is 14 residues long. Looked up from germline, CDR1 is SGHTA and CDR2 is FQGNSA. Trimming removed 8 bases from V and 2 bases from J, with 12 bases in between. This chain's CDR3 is CASDFGQNTGELFF. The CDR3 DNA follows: TGTGCCAGCGACTTCGGTCAAAACACCGGGGAGCTGTTTTTT. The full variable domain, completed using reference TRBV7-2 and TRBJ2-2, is GAGVSQSPSNKVTEKGKDVELRCDPISGHTALYWYRQSLGQGLEFLIYFQGNSAPDKSGLPSDRFSAERTGGSVSTLTIQRTQQEDSAVYLCASDFGQNTGELFFGEGSRLTVL.

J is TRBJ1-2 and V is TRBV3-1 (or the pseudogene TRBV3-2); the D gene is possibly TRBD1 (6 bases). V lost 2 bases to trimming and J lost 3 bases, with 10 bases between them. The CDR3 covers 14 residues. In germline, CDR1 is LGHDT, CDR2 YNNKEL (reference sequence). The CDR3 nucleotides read TGTGCCAGCAGCCAAAACAGGGATTACTATGGCTACACCTTC. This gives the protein CASSQNRDYYGYTF.

The CDR3 DNA reads as TGTGCCAGCAGTTTAGGACAGGGTGGGTACGAGCAGTACTTC. Translating it yields CASSLGQGGYEQYF. The chain combines TRBV2 with TRBJ2-7; the match to TRBD1 covers 8 bases. The V gene end was trimmed by 5 bases and the J gene end by 4 bases; junction bases not matched to a gene: 7. The CDR3 totals 14 residues. CDR1 is SNHLY, CDR2 FYNNEI, per germline.

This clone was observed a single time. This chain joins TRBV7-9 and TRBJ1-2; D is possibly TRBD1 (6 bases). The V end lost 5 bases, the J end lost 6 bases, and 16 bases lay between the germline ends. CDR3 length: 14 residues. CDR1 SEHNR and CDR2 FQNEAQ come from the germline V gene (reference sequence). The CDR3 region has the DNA TGTGCCAGCAGCCCACGCAACAGGGTCGATGGCTACACCTTC. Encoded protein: CASSPRNRVDGYTF.